The present T cell receptor (beta chain) was sequenced within a study of Graves' ophthalmopathy and Graves' hyperthyroidism. In its sample, this clonotype was seen many times. The length of the CDR3 is 13 residues. The ends lost 10 bases at V and 1 base at J; junction bases unmatched: 7. Germline V CDR1 and CDR2: MNHNS, SASEGT. RNA transcripts were the template, and TCR beta CDR3 regions were amplified from them. HTBI-primed first-round RT-PCR preceded second-round multiplex PCR. TCRdb fed the multiplex PCR reads into MiXCR, producing one record per CDR3 protein. The table shows approximately 210,000 distinct CDR3 sequences, with 25% to 35% occurring only once. The PBMC fraction was derived from 9.5 to 10 ml of fresh peripheral blood.

The chain uses TRBV6-1 and TRBJ2-7, with 7 bases fitting TRBD1. Sequencing used peripheral blood. This TCR was recovered from a man aged 50 to 60 with Graves' ophthalmopathy. The CDR3: CATGPTGSYEQYF. The CDR3 DNA reads TGTGCCACGGGTCCGACAGGGTCCTACGAGCAGTACTTC.